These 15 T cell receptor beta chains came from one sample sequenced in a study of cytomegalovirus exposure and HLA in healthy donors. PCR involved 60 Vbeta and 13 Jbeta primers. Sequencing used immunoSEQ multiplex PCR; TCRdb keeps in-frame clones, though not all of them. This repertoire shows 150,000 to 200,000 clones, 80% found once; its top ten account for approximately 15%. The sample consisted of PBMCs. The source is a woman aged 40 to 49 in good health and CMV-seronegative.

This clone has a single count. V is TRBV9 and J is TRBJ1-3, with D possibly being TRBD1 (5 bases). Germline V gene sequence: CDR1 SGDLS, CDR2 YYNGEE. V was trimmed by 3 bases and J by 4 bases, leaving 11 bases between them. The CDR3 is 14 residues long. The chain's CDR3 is CASSDRSLGNTIYF. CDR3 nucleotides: TGTGCCAGCAGCGACAGGTCATTAGGAAACACCATATATTTT.

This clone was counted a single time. CDR3 protein: CASSVSTFNEQYF. The CDR3 DNA reads as TGTGCCAGCAGCGTATCCACTTTCAACGAGCAGTACTTC. The rearrangement joins TRBV9 to TRBJ2-5; D remains unclear. The J call may be in error: the DNA end matches TRBJ2-7 better. Germline CDR1 reads SGDLS; CDR2 reads YYNGEE. The CDR3 loop spans 13 amino acids.

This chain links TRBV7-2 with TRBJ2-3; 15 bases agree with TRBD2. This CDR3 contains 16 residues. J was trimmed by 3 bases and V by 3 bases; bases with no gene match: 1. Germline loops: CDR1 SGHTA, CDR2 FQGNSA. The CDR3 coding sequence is TGTGCCAGCAGCTTCGGGACTAGCGGGGGGACAGATACGCAGTATTTT. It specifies CASSFGTSGGTDTQYF.

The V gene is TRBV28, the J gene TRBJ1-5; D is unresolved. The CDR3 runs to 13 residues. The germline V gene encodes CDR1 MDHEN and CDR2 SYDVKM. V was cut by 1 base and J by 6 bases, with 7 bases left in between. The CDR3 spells CASSLSEGQPQHF. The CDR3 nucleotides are TGTGCCAGCAGTTTATCGGAGGGTCAGCCCCAGCATTTT.

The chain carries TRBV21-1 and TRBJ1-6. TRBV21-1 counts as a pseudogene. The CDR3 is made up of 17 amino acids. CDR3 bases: TGTGCCAGCAGCAAAGCGCGCTGGAGCTCCTATAATTCACCCCTCCACTTT. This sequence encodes CASSKARWSSYNSPLHF.

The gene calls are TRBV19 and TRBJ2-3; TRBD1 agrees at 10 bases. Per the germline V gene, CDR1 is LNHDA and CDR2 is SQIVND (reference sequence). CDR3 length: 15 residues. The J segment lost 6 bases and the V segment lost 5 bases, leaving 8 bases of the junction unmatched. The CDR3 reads CASSPRDRGTDTQYF. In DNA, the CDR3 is TGTGCCAGTAGTCCCCGGGACAGGGGTACGGATACGCAGTATTTT. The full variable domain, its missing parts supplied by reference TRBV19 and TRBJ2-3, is DGGITQSPKYLFRKEGQNVTLSCEQNLNHDAMYWYRQDPGQGLRLIYYSQIVNDFQKGDIAEGYSVSREKKESFPLTVTSAQKNPTAFYLCASSPRDRGTDTQYFGPGTRLTVL.

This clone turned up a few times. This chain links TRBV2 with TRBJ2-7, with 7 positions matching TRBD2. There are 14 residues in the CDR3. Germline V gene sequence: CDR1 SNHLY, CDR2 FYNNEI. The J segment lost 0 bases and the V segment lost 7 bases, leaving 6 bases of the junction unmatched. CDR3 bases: TGTGCCAGCAAGGACCGGGACTACTCCTACGAGCAGTACTTC. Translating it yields CASKDRDYSYEQYF.

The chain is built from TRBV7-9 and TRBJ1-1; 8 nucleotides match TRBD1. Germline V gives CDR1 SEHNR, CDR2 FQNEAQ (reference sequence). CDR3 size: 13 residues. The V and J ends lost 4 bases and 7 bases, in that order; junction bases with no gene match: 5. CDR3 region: CASSSTTGDEAFF. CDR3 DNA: TGTGCCAGCAGCTCGACGACAGGGGATGAAGCTTTCTTT.

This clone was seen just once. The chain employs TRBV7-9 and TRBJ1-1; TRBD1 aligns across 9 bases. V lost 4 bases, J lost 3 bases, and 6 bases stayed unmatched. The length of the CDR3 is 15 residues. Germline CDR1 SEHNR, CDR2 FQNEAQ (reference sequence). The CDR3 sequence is CASSYAGTGYTEAFF. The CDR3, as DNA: TGTGCCAGCAGCTACGCCGGGACAGGGTACACTGAAGCTTTCTTT.

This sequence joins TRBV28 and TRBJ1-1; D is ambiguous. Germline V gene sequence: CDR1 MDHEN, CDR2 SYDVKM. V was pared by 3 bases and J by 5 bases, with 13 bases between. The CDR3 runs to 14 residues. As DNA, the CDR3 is TGTGCCAGCAGTTTCCCGGTTAGTGTGACTGAAGCTTTCTTT. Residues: CASSFPVSVTEAFF. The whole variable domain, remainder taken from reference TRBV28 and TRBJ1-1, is DVKVTQSSRYLVKRTGEKVFLECVQDMDHENMFWYRQDPGLGLRLIYFSYDVKMKEKGDIPEGYSVSREKKERFSLILESASTNQTSMYLCASSFPVSVTEAFFGQGTRLTVV.

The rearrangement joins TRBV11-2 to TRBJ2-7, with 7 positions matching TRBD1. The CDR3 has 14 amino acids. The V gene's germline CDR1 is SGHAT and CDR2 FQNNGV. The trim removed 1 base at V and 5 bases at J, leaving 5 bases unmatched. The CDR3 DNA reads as TGTGCCAGCAGCTTAGCACAGGGGACGAACGAGCAGTACTTC. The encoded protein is CASSLAQGTNEQYF.

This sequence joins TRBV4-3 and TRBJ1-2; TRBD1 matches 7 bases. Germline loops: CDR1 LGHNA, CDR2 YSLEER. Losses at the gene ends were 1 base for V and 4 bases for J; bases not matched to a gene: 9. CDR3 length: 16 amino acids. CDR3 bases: TGCGCCAGCAGCCAAGTTAGCGGGACAGAAGTCTATGGCTACACCTTC. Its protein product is CASSQVSGTEVYGYTF.

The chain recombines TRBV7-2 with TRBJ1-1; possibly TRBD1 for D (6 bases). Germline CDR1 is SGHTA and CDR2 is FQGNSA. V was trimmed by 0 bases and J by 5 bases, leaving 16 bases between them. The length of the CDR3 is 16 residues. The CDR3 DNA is TGTGCCAGCAGCTTAGCTCCACAGGGCCTGGGGACTGAAGCTTTCTTT. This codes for CASSLAPQGLGTEAFF. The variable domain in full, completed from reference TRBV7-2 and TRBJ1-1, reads GAGVSQSPSNKVTEKGKDVELRCDPISGHTALYWYRQSLGQGLEFLIYFQGNSAPDKSGLPSDRFSAERTGGSVSTLTIQRTQQEDSAVYLCASSLAPQGLGTEAFFGQGTRLTVV.

CDR3 residues: CASTEVDNEQFF. In nucleotides, the CDR3 is TGTGCCAGCACGGAGGTGGACAATGAGCAGTTCTTC. This chain joins TRBV2 and TRBJ2-1, with D maybe TRBD2 (5 bases). Per germline, CDR1 SNHLY and CDR2 FYNNEI. Trimming cost V 7 bases and J 5 bases, with 9 bases left between them. CDR3 length equals 12 residues.

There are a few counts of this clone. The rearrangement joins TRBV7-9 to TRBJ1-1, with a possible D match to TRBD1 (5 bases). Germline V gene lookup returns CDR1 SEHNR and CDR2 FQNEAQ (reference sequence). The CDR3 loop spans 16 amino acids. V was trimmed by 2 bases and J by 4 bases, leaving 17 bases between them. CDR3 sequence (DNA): TGTGCCAGCAGCTTAACGTCCGGGCAGGGTTTCACTGAAGCTTTCTTT. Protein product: CASSLTSGQGFTEAFF. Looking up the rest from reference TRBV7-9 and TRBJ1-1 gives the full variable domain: DTGVSQNPRHKITKRGQNVTFRCDPISEHNRLYWYRQTLGQGPEFLTYFQNEAQLEKSRLLSDRFSAERPKGSFSTLEIQRTEQGDSAMYLCASSLTSGQGFTEAFFGQGTRLTVV.